The clone carrying this T cell receptor (beta chain) was detected once. The source of the sample is a study of blood T cell repertoires in COVID-19. Study-wide background: Collection of acute and convalescent COVID-19 samples took place in the United States, Italy and Spain.

Profiling relied on immunoSEQ multiplex PCR, and the TCRdb table lists in-frame clones only, not all of them. The data contain 250,000 to 300,000 clones, approximately 86% of them singletons. Looked up from germline, CDR1 is SEHNR and CDR2 is FQNEAQ (reference sequence). After removal of 4 bases from V and 4 bases from J, the junction contained 6 bases not matched to a gene. The CDR3 has 15 residues. The sample comprised peripheral blood. The origin of this receptor is a woman in her sixties or seventies with COVID-19, enrolled during active disease. The V gene is TRBV7-9, the J gene TRBJ1-5, with 8 positions matching TRBD1. DNA for the CDR3: TGTGCCAGCAGCTCGGACAGGGAAGCGAATCAGCCCCAGCATTTT. Its protein product is CASSSDREANQPQHF.